The source of this T cell receptor (beta chain) is a study of shared clonotypes between healthy human individuals. Looking at the study overall: CD4 naive and CD4 memory each took three plates per donor, while CD8 naive took two and CD8 memory one. Study-level points and caveats: Having only a few donors restricted how much genetic and exposure-history diversity was captured. Non-shared clonotypes displayed generation probabilities falling below those of clonotypes present in all four donors.

Germline loops: CDR1 MNHEY, CDR2 SVGAGI. V lost 5 bases and J lost 7; bases outside the gene matches: 7. This CDR3 region has 14 residues. Naive CD8 cells were CD45RO-negative, positively selected for CCR7, excluding terminally differentiated effector memory CD45RA+ cells. As for this clone: As yet, its antigen is unknown.

The sorted-subset replicate PCRs were given 200 ng DNA, which is 30,000 to 35,000 T cell genomes. The data were produced by immunoSEQ multiplex PCR, yet TCRdb's version contains in-frame clones alone and is incomplete. The data show some 2.1 million clones, approximately 94% seen once. Sequencing input: naive CD8+ T cells sorted from blood. The V call is TRBV6-5, the J call TRBJ2-1, with 8 nucleotides matching TRBD1. The origin of this receptor is a man between 18 and 35 years old in good health. The CDR3 here is CASSPNRGSNEQFF. CDR3 nucleotide sequence: TGTGCCAGCAGTCCAAACAGGGGGTCTAATGAGCAGTTCTTC.